In its sample, the clone carrying this TCR beta chain was seen a few times. Its antigen is not identified. The study recruited healthy Caucasian donors from Russia who were aged about 6 to 90. Isolated per sample were at least 7 million PBMCs. The data stem from a study of blood T cells in healthy people across ages. Findings of the study overall: Changes in expanded clonotypes were possibly confounded, as the CMV status of donors was unknown.

Primed by a sample-barcoded 5' primer and a J-beta primer mix, a second PCR proceeded for roughly 6 to 12 cycles. Each of the samples gave a minimum of 2.5 million paired-end reads that contained CDR3. Each CDR3 protein gets one entry after TCRdb re-called the 5' RACE reads with MiXCR. The sample holds some 750,000 distinct CDR3 sequences, approximately 21% seen once. CDR1 and CDR2 (germline): LGHDT, YNNKEL (reference sequence). After removal of 3 bases from V and 8 bases from J, the junction contained 10 bases not matched to a gene. The CDR3 runs 15 residues. The sequence came from a man in his 70s in good health. This chain connects TRBV3-1 to TRBJ2-1; 7 nucleotides match TRBD1. The sample was blood. The CDR3 loop reads CASSQEDRAVDEQFF. The CDR3 nucleotides are TGTGCCAGCAGCCAGGAAGACAGGGCGGTTGATGAGCAGTTCTTC.